The text below deals with one T cell receptor (beta chain). This sample was taken from a study of blood T cell repertoires in COVID-19. Overall study: Nucleic acid was either cDNA or gDNA, and it came from T cells, B-cell-depleted T cells, or PBMCs.

Measured with immunoSEQ multiplex PCR; TCRdb has only the in-frame clones, and not every one. The table includes under 200,000 clones, approximately 79% detected once. Participant-given clinical history determined each cohort assignment. Germline V gene sequence: CDR1 SGHVS, CDR2 FQNEAQ. The CDR3 contains 11 residues. Trimming pared 5 bases from V and 9 bases from J, leaving 8 bases between. The genes are TRBV7-8 and TRBJ2-1; D remains ambiguous. The material sequenced was PBMCs or T cells enriched from blood (not recorded which). This clonotype was sampled from a woman in her fifties or sixties with acute COVID-19. CDR3 region: CASSPLSEQFF. The DNA for the CDR3 is TGTGCCAGCAGCCCGTTGAGTGAGCAGTTCTTC.